This TCR beta chain emerged from a study of cytomegalovirus exposure and HLA in healthy donors. Whole-study context: The approximately 130 validation repertoires and the roughly 670 first-cohort repertoires shared a platform, a later analysis reported.

The donors were in the approximately 120-subject validation cohort; that cohort was separate from the roughly 700-subject first cohort. Study conclusions and caveats: A few chains linked to CMV were shown in vitro to be specific for CMV antigens.

This clone appeared a few times. Its antigen is as yet unknown. The germline V gene has CDR1 MGHRA and CDR2 YSYEKL. The CDR3 consists of 14 residues. With 3 bases removed from V and 2 bases from J, the gap between germline ends came to 10 bases. Profiling relied on immunoSEQ multiplex PCR, and the TCRdb table lists in-frame clones only, not all of them. The sample lists fewer than 200,000 clones, 70% to 90% occurring once. The sample consisted of PBMCs. The genes are TRBV4-1 and TRBJ2-5, with a possible D match to TRBD2 (7 bases). This receptor was identified in a woman under 30 in good health and CMV-seronegative. The CDR3 region has the DNA TGCGCCAGCAGCCACGGGGGGCGTCAAGAGACCCAGTACTTC. Translation: CASSHGGRQETQYF.